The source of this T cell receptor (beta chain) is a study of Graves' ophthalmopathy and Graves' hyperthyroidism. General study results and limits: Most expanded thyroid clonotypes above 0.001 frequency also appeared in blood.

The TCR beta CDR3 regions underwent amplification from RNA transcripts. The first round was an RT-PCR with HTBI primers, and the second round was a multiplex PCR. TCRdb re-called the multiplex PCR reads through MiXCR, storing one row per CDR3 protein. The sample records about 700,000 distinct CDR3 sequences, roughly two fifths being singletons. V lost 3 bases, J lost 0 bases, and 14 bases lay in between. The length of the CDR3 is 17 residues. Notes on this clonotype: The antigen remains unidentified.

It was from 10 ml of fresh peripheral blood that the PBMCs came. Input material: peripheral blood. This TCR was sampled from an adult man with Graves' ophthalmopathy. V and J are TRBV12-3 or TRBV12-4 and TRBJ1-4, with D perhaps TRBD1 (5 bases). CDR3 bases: TGTGCCAGCAGTTTGCCAGGGCAGGCCGCAACTAATGAAAAACTGTTTTTT. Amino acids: CASSLPGQAATNEKLFF.